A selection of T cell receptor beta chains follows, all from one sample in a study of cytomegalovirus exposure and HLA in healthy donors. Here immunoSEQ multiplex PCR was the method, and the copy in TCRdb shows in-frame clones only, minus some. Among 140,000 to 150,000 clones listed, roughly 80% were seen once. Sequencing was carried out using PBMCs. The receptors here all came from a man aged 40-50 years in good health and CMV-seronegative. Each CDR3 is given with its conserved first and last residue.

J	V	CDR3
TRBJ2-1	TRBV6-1	CASSVRTGLYNEQFF
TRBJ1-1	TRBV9	CASSPQGNTEAFF
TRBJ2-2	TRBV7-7	CASSLGQNTGELFF
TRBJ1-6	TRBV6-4	CASSDGTNSPLHF
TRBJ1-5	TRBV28	CASSVAGGRNQPQHF
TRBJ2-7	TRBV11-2	CASSTGLAGGEQYF
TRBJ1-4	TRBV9	CASSPSEGRGEKLFF
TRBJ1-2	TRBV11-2	CASSLVGSVVGPGNGYTF
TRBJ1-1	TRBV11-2	CASSLIRGTEAFF
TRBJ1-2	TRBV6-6	CASSFDSTYGYTF
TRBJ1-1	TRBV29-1	CSVEGQHMNTEAFF
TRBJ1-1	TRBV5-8	CASSSGTGLNTEAFF
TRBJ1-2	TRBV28	CASSLLKGGGYTF
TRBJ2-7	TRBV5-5	CASSLSSGQWYGQYF
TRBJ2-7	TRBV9	CASSPRGTASYEQYF
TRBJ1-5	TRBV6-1	CASSEFRRDYQPQHF
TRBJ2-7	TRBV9	CASSPIAGGYEQYF
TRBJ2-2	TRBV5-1	CASSPGQGFTGELFF
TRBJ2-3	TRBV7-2	CASSSDYTDTQYF
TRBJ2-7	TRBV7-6	CASSFGRNYEQYF
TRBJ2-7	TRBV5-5	CASSLGTNIYEQYF
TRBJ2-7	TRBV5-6	CASSLPTGNSYEQYF
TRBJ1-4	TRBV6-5	CASSLTTNEKLFF
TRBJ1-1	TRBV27	CASTRQGHATEAFF
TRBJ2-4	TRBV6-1	CASSEGGIAKNIQYF
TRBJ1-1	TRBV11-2	CASTDWGLNTEAFF
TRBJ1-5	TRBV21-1	CASSKESGNSNQPQHF
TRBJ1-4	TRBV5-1	CASSLARGAGGEKLFF
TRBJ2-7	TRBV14	CASSQDRSGTSGRSSYEQYF
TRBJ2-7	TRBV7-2	CASSLGLAWYEQYF
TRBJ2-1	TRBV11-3	CASSPTGNYNEQFF
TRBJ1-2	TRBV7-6	CASSYTQQGENGYTF
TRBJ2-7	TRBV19	CASSIGPGAGSYEQYF
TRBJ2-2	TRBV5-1	CASSLLAGAGTGELFF
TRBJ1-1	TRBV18	CATSPDVRTVPNTEAFF
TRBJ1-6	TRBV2	CASSETGRQSLRSPLHF
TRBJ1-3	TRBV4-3	CASSQDRTGRNTIYF
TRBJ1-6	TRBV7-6	CASSATTSSYNSPLHF
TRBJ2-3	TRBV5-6	CASSSGQGWGTDTQYF
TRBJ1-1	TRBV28	CASSYRVWLNTEAFF
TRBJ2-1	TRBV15	CATSRDGKRGDHNEQFF
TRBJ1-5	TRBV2	CASSVGDSQPQHF
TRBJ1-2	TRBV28	CASRFETGYGYTF
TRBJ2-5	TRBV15	CATSRALAGVQETQYF
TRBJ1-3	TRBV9	CASSPTGPGNTIYF
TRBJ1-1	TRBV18	CASSHDRGKLNTEAFF
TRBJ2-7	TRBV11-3	CASSSGGGPIYEQYF
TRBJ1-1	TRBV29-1	CSVGGSPGFNQNTEAFF
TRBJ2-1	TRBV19	CASSNRGLRGYNEQFF